Given below is one T cell receptor (beta chain) in context. TCR beta chains were sequenced at survey level with immunoSEQ. Sequencing used immunoSEQ multiplex PCR; TCRdb keeps in-frame clones, though not all of them. Among about 50,000 clones listed, approximately 95% were seen once. With 5 bases removed from V and 3 bases from J, the gap between germline ends came to 11 bases. The CDR3 consists of 13 residues. Germline lookup yields CDR1 MDHEN and CDR2 SYDVKM. The source material was PBMCs. The chain links TRBV28 to TRBJ2-7; possibly TRBD1 for D (6 bases). The clonotype was recovered from a man aged 40-49 years with rheumatoid arthritis. The CDR3 DNA follows: TGTGCCAGCAGTCCCAGGACAGTCTACGAGCAGTACTTC. Protein product: CASSPRTVYEQYF. Using reference TRBV28 and TRBJ2-7 for the parts outside the CDR3, the full variable domain is DVKVTQSSRYLVKRTGEKVFLECVQDMDHENMFWYRQDPGLGLRLIYFSYDVKMKEKGDIPEGYSVSREKKERFSLILESASTNQTSMYLCASSPRTVYEQYFGPGTRLTVT.